Below are 20 T cell receptor beta chains sequenced from a single sample in a study of cytomegalovirus exposure and HLA in healthy donors. 60 Vbeta and 13 Jbeta primers were used in PCR. Assay: immunoSEQ multiplex PCR; the TCRdb copy retains only in-frame clones and omits some. The sample lists approximately 240,000 clones; approximately 90% were seen once. Sequences were obtained from PBMCs. The receptor source for this set is a woman aged 18-35 years in good health and CMV-seronegative.

V is TRBV4-2 and J is TRBJ2-1; no clear D. V was cut by 1 base and J by 8 bases, with 21 bases left in between. This CDR3 has 17 amino acids. Germline assignment: CDR1 LGHNA and CDR2 YNFKEQ. In nucleotides, the CDR3 is TGTGCCAGCAGCCAAGTCAAGGATCCGTCGGGTCGGGATGAGCAGTTCTTC. Protein product: CASSQVKDPSGRDEQFF.

The genes are TRBV23-1 and TRBJ2-1; 9 positions match TRBD2. TRBV23-1 is assigned to the ORF class and has an uncertain function. V dropped 8 bases and J dropped 3; count of bases not matched to a gene: 11. CDR3 length: 16 residues. CDR3 DNA sequence: TGCGCCAGCGGCAGGATCCTAGCGGGGTTCTACAATGAGCAGTTCTTC. Encoded protein: CASGRILAGFYNEQFF.

The rearrangement links TRBV27 to TRBJ1-2, with TRBD1 identical over 8 bases. Trimming cost V 2 bases and J 4 bases; bases outside gene matches: 6. Germline V CDR1 and CDR2: MNHEY, SMNVEV (reference sequence). The CDR3 sequence is 15 residues long. The CDR3 loop reads CASSLRATGGYGYTF. In nucleotides, the CDR3 is TGTGCCAGCAGTTTAAGGGCCACAGGGGGCTATGGCTACACCTTC.

The chain links TRBV28 to TRBJ1-5; tentatively, D is TRBD1 (5 bases). V dropped 5 bases and J dropped 6 bases, with 20 bases sitting between them. The CDR3 runs to 16 residues. CDR1 is MDHEN, CDR2 SYDVKM, per germline. The CDR3 sequence is CASSPERRGYSQPQHF. CDR3 DNA sequence: TGTGCCAGCAGTCCCGAACGTCGGGGGTACAGTCAGCCCCAGCATTTT.

J is TRBJ1-1 and V is TRBV6-4; the D is unclear. Germline values: CDR1 MRHNA, CDR2 SNTAGT. V was trimmed by 0 bases and J by 1 base, leaving 3 bases between them. This CDR3 region has 13 residues. In nucleotides, the CDR3 is TGTGCCAGCAGTGACTCTAGGAACACTGAAGCTTTCTTT. It codes for CASSDSRNTEAFF.

The chain uses TRBV19 and TRBJ2-1; 8 bases are a match to TRBD2. CDR3 length: 13 amino acids. V trimming: 10 bases; J trimming: 8 bases; junction bases outside the gene matches: 10. CDR1 and CDR2 (germline): LNHDA, SQIVND (reference sequence). CDR3 loop: CATRAGVVHEQFF. Written as DNA, the CDR3 is TGTGCCACCCGAGCGGGAGTTGTCCATGAGCAGTTCTTC.

The V gene is TRBV9, the J gene TRBJ2-7; 9 bases map to TRBD2. Losses at the gene ends were 3 bases for V and 4 bases for J; bases not matched to a gene: 11. The CDR3 extends over 16 amino acids. Germline V gene sequence: CDR1 SGDLS, CDR2 YYNGEE. The CDR3 DNA reads TGTGCCAGCAGCGAGGGACTAGCAGAGACAGGGTACGAGCAGTACTTC. As protein: CASSEGLAETGYEQYF.

The rearrangement links TRBV5-1 to TRBJ2-7; no clear D gene. The germline V gene encodes CDR1 SGHRS and CDR2 YFSETQ. V dropped 0 bases and J dropped 4 bases, with 11 bases sitting between them. The CDR3 is 14 amino acids. The DNA of the CDR3 is TGCGCCAGCAGCTTGGCCCCAGGAATGTACGAGCAGTACTTC. It codes for CASSLAPGMYEQYF. Drawing the rest from reference TRBV5-1 and TRBJ2-7, the complete variable domain is KAGVTQTPRYLIKTRGQQVTLSCSPISGHRSVSWYQQTPGQGLQFLFEYFSETQRNKGNFPGRFSGRQFSNSRSEMNVSTLELGDSALYLCASSLAPGMYEQYFGPGTRLTVT.

This clone was detected a few times. The genes are TRBV10-1 and TRBJ2-5; D not certain. In germline, CDR1 is WNHNN, CDR2 SYGVQD (reference sequence). V lost 0 bases, J lost 2 bases, and 7 bases lay in between. This CDR3 spans 14 amino acids. CDR3 DNA: TGCGCCAGCAGTGAGTCGATAGAACAAGAGACCCAGTACTTC. Protein product: CASSESIEQETQYF.

This rearrangement joins TRBV4-1 to TRBJ2-2, with a tentative D call TRBD2 (6 bases). There are 16 residues in the CDR3. With 0 bases removed from V and 1 base from J, the gap between germline ends came to 9 bases. CDR1 MGHRA and CDR2 YSYEKL come from the germline V gene. The CDR3 is CASSQEEGMNTGELFF. CDR3 nucleotide sequence: TGCGCCAGCAGCCAAGAGGAGGGGATGAACACCGGGGAGCTGTTTTTT.

For the CDR3, the DNA is TGTGCCAGCAGTTACGGACAGGGGGCGAACATTCAGTACTTC. This sequence encodes CASSYGQGANIQYF. The chain joins TRBV6-6 to TRBJ2-4; TRBD1 matches 11 bases. This CDR3 is built from 14 residues. V lost 2 bases and J lost 7; bases outside the gene matches: 1. Germline loops: CDR1 MNHNY, CDR2 SVGAGI (reference sequence).

This sequence joins TRBV28 and TRBJ2-7, with TRBD2 matching over 12 bases. The CDR3 has 14 amino acids. Losses at the gene ends were 5 bases for V and 3 bases for J; bases not matched to a gene: 2. Per germline, CDR1 MDHEN and CDR2 SYDVKM. Here the CDR3 reads CASSKTSGSYEQYF. The CDR3 coding sequence is TGTGCCAGCAGTAAGACTAGCGGGAGCTACGAGCAGTACTTC.

The V and J genes are TRBV18 and TRBJ2-6; TRBD1 matches at 11 bases. The CDR3 has 18 amino acids. Trimming cost V 3 bases and J 2 bases; bases outside gene matches: 6. Germline lookup yields CDR1 KGHSH and CDR2 LQKENI. CDR3 loop: CASSPRTGGWAGANVLTF. In DNA, the CDR3 is TGTGCCAGCTCACCCCGGACAGGGGGCTGGGCTGGGGCCAACGTCCTGACTTTC.

This clone was seen a single time. The chain recombines TRBV4-3 with TRBJ2-1; D may be TRBD2 (5 bases). The germline CDR1 and CDR2 sequences are LGHNA and YSLEER. The CDR3 sequence is 16 residues long. Trimming removed 0 bases from V and 4 bases from J, with 13 bases in between. The CDR3 region has the DNA TGCGCCAGCAGCCAAGATAGGGAGTCTGCATACAATGAGCAGTTCTTC. Its protein is CASSQDRESAYNEQFF.

CDR3 sequence reads: CASSLTSNEQFF. DNA for the CDR3: TGCGCCAGCAGCCTTACATCAAATGAGCAGTTCTTC. The V gene is TRBV4-1, the J gene TRBJ2-1; no definite D call. This CDR3 has 12 residues. The germline V and J ends were trimmed by 4 bases and 7 bases, with 8 bases remaining between them. Germline V lookup: CDR1 MGHRA, CDR2 YSYEKL.

The rearrangement uses TRBV25-1 and TRBJ2-1; TRBD1 might be the D (6 bases). The germline gives CDR1 MGHDK, CDR2 SYGVNS. The CDR3 sequence is 13 residues long. V was trimmed by 7 bases and J by 3 bases, leaving 10 bases between them. CDR3 sequence: CASTEDSYNEQFF. CDR3 nucleotides: TGTGCCAGCACCGAGGACAGCTACAATGAGCAGTTCTTC.

This chain uses TRBV5-4 with TRBJ1-1; 7 nucleotides align to TRBD1. After removal of 4 bases from V and 4 bases from J, the junction contained 13 bases not matched to a gene. Germline V gene lookup returns CDR1 SGHNT and CDR2 YYREEE (reference sequence). There are 16 residues in the CDR3. This CDR3 is CASSPSMRQGLTEAFF. DNA for the CDR3: TGTGCCAGCAGCCCGAGTATGAGACAGGGTCTCACTGAAGCTTTCTTT.

The chain has TRBV19 and TRBJ2-6; D perhaps matches TRBD2 (6 bases). Germline CDR1 is LNHDA and CDR2 is SQIVND (reference sequence). The CDR3 is 15 residues long. Trimming left V 9 bases short and J 0 bases short, with 12 bases between. CDR3: CASRDSYSGANVLTF. CDR3 coding DNA: TGTGCCAGCCGGGACTCCTACTCTGGGGCCAACGTCCTGACTTTC.

This clone was recorded a few times. The V gene is TRBV5-6, the J gene TRBJ1-1, with unresolved D. V was pared by 1 base and J by 7 bases, with 11 bases between. Germline V lookup: CDR1 SGHDT, CDR2 YYEEEE. The CDR3 has 13 amino acids. The CDR3 nucleotides read TGTGCCAGCAGCTTGTACGCTAGTATTGAAGCTTTCTTT. Amino acid sequence: CASSLYASIEAFF.

V gene TRBV10-1 combines with J gene TRBJ2-1, with 9 positions matching TRBD1. The J segment lost 5 bases and the V segment lost 4 bases, leaving 6 bases of the junction unmatched. The CDR3 covers 15 residues. Germline CDR1 is WNHNN and CDR2 is SYGVQD (reference sequence). In nucleotides, the CDR3 is TGCGCCAGCAGTGCCGGGACAGGGTGGAACAATGAGCAGTTCTTC. It is translated as CASSAGTGWNNEQFF.